These 3 T cell receptor beta chains came from one sample sequenced in a study of response to subunit inactivated influenza vaccine. Via MiXCR, TCRdb re-called the RT-PCR reads, giving one row per CDR3 protein. The sample contains 650,000 or so distinct CDR3 sequences, about 14% of which appear only once. Sequencing was performed on PBMCs from blood, taken about 14 days before vaccination. These receptors were obtained from a man aged 50 to 59 who received an inactivated influenza vaccine.

This clonotype was counted ten times or more. This chain joins TRBV15 and TRBJ2-1; TRBD1 or TRBD2 may be the D gene (5 bases each). Germline lookup yields CDR1 LNHNV and CDR2 YYDKDF (reference sequence). Between the trimmed V and J ends, which lost 0 bases and 7 bases, there was a span of 10 bases. This CDR3 has 14 amino acids. The CDR3 nucleotides are TGTGCCACCAGCAGAGATAGGGGAGTAAATGAGCAGTTCTTC. Translated: CATSRDRGVNEQFF.

This clonotype has just a few counts. This chain joins TRBV24-1 and TRBJ1-6; a possible D gene is TRBD1 (5 bases). Germline V gene lookup returns CDR1 KGHDR and CDR2 SFDVKD. This CDR3 spans 14 amino acids. The V end was cut by 2 bases, the J end by 10 bases, with 11 bases between. The CDR3 DNA reads as TGTGCCACCAGTGATTCCCCGAGGGGCTCACCCCTCCACTTT. It encodes CATSDSPRGSPLHF.

This clonotype has just a few counts. This chain links TRBV12-3 or TRBV12-4 with TRBJ1-2; D uncertain. Trimming removed 5 bases at V and 0 bases at J, with 16 bases between. The CDR3 consists of 16 residues. CDR3 nucleotide sequence: TGTGCCAGCAGTAGGAGGACCGAGGGAGCTAACTATGGCTACACCTTC. As protein: CASSRRTEGANYGYTF.